This record covers a single TCR beta chain. The CD8+ and CD4+ T cells were isolated magnetically using a negative isolation approach, whereas the TEMRA cells were enriched by FACS. These data belong to a study of CD8 T cells in Susac syndrome. The CDR3 totals 18 residues. From germline, CDR1 is SGHAT and CDR2 FQNNGV. The V gene end was trimmed by 1 base and the J gene end by 0 bases; junction bases not matched to a gene: 7. After extraction with the RNeasy kit, roughly 0.45 to 1 ug of the RNA was reverse transcribed using random hexamers. By means of immunoSEQ multiplex PCR, TCR beta CDR3 spanning 54 Vbeta and 13 Jbeta underwent amplification. Each CDR3 protein gets one entry after TCRdb re-called the immunoSEQ multiplex PCR reads with MiXCR. Of 71,000 or so distinct CDR3 sequences in the sample, 90% to 95% were seen once.

This TCR was recovered from a human donor with Susac syndrome. J is TRBJ2-1 and V is TRBV11-2; TRBD1 matches at 9 bases. The sequenced sample was CD4+ T cells from PBMCs. The CDR3 sequence is CASSLVGGQGYSYNEQFF. As DNA, the CDR3 is TGTGCCAGCAGCTTAGTGGGGGGACAGGGCTACTCCTACAATGAGCAGTTCTTC.